This T cell receptor beta chain was sequenced in a study of cytomegalovirus exposure and HLA in healthy donors. Vbeta (60) and Jbeta (13) primers were used in the PCR. Assay: immunoSEQ multiplex PCR; the TCRdb copy retains only in-frame clones and omits some. Of around 92,000 clones in the sample, over 60% are singletons; the top ten hold over 15%. This CDR3 spans 16 amino acids. Trimming cost V 0 bases and J 1 base; bases outside gene matches: 1. Looked up from germline, CDR1 is LGHNA and CDR2 is YNFKEQ. V gene TRBV4-2 combines with J gene TRBJ1-3; 9 bases agree with TRBD1. This sequence originates from a man in his 60s in good health and CMV-seropositive. The source material was PBMCs. CDR3 amino acids: CASSQETGGSGNTIYF. For the CDR3, the DNA is TGTGCCAGCAGCCAAGAGACAGGGGGTTCTGGAAACACCATATATTTT.